This T cell receptor (beta chain) was sequenced during a study of blood T cell repertoires in COVID-19. Study details: PBMCs, B-cell-depleted T cells, or T cells were the source of the cDNA or gDNA that made up the material.

The ends lost 8 bases at V and 2 bases at J; junction bases unmatched: 4. CDR1 and CDR2 (germline): SGHRS, YFSETQ. The CDR3 totals 13 residues. Using immunoSEQ multiplex PCR, the repertoire was profiled, and TCRdb retains in-frame clones only, with some absent. The sample holds roughly 130,000 clones; roughly 86% are singletons and the top ten take about 3.6%. The sample comprised peripheral blood. This TCR derives from a woman aged 55-70 years with acute or convalescent COVID-19. The chain employs TRBV5-1 and TRBJ2-1; 7 bases map to TRBD2. CDR3 protein: CASSSGTYNEQFF. CDR3 nucleotide sequence: TGCGCCAGTTCGAGCGGGACCTACAATGAGCAGTTCTTC.